These T cell receptor beta chains were read from a single sample in a study of blood T cell repertoires in COVID-19. Sequencing used immunoSEQ multiplex PCR; TCRdb keeps in-frame clones, though not all of them. Of about 55,000 clones in the sample, roughly 87% were seen once. The sample was peripheral blood. The receptors were gathered from a man aged 40-49 years with COVID-19, enrolled during active disease. CDR3s include the opening cysteine and the closing phenylalanine or tryptophan. Fields, in order: clone size, D gene, V gene, J gene, CDR3 protein, CDR3 DNA. A D gene is named only where the DNA matches it firmly. Clone size is stated in some rows and not others, as once, few, many or a class when expanded.

>NA|TRBD2|TRBV6-2/TRBV6-3|TRBJ2-3
CASSPSRDRWKQRGGRGTDTQYF
TGTGCCAGCAGCCCGTCCCGGGACAGGTGGAAGCAGCGGGGGGGCCGGGGCACAGATACGCAGTATTTT
>few|NA|TRBV2|TRBJ1-3
CASSEALLRVGGNTIYF
TGTGCCAGCAGTGAAGCGCTTCTGAGGGTTGGGGGAAACACCATATATTTT
>NA|NA|TRBV12-3/TRBV12-4|TRBJ1-1
CASREGGSEAFF
TGTGCCAGCAGAGAGGGGGGGAGTGAAGCTTTCTTT
>NA|TRBD1|TRBV29-1|TRBJ1-2
CSALDRDYGYTF
TGCAGCGCCCTCGACAGGGACTATGGCTACACCTTC
>NA|NA|TRBV4-1|TRBJ1-6
CASSQAGQESYNSPLHF
TGCGCCAGCAGCCAAGCTGGGCAGGAATCCTATAATTCACCCCTCCACTTT
>NA|NA|TRBV7-8|TRBJ1-1
CASSPYRVNTEAFF
TGTGCCAGCAGCCCCTACAGGGTGAACACTGAAGCTTTCTTT
>NA|TRBD2|TRBV5-1|TRBJ2-2
CASSELAGADTGELFF
TGCGCCAGCAGCGAACTAGCGGGAGCGGACACCGGGGAGCTGTTTTTT
>NA|TRBD1|TRBV2|TRBJ2-7
CASSEPARGPGGDYEQYF
TGTGCCAGCAGTGAACCCGCCCGGGGACCAGGGGGCGACTACGAGCAGTACTTC
>NA|NA|TRBV3-1/TRBV3-2|TRBJ1-1
CASSLAGTEAFF
TGTGCCAGCAGCCTGGCAGGCACTGAAGCTTTCTTT
>NA|NA|TRBV6-6|TRBJ1-1
CASSYSSDTEAFF
TGTGCCAGCAGTTACTCGAGCGACACTGAAGCTTTCTTT
>NA|TRBD1|TRBV5-1|TRBJ1-6
CASSFSLDRGPGSPLHF
TGCGCCAGCAGCTTTTCCTTGGACAGGGGGCCGGGTTCACCCCTCCACTTT